The 24 T cell receptor beta chains reported below all come from one sample, sequenced in a study of blood T cell repertoires in COVID-19. Assay used: immunoSEQ multiplex PCR; TCRdb lists only in-frame clones, some missing. The sample has 450,000 or so clones, 90% seen once; the top ten hold 0.6%. Sequences were obtained from PBMCs or T cells enriched from blood (not recorded which). These receptors were collected from a man aged 18 to 30 who had recovered from COVID-19.

This clone is a singleton in its sample. The chain couples TRBV6-5 to TRBJ1-1, with D possibly matching TRBD1 (5 bases). Trimming took off 8 bases at V and 1 base at J, with 11 bases between the two ends. This CDR3 region has 13 residues. The germline gives CDR1 MNHEY, CDR2 SVGAGI. The CDR3 reads CASSGQPNTEAFF. CDR3 DNA sequence: TGTGCCAGCTCCGGACAACCGAACACTGAAGCTTTCTTT.

V usage is TRBV6-5 and J usage is TRBJ2-7; weak D call: TRBD2 (6 bases). Trimming cost V 5 bases and J 0 bases, with 11 bases left between them. Germline V gene data show CDR1 as MNHEY and CDR2 as SVGAGI. The CDR3 is made up of 14 amino acids. Here the CDR3 reads CASSRRDSSYEQYF. CDR3 DNA sequence: TGTGCCAGCAGTCGGAGGGATAGCTCCTACGAGCAGTACTTC.

The gene calls are TRBV2 and TRBJ2-7; 12 nucleotides line up with TRBD2. Germline-derived CDR1 and CDR2 are SNHLY and FYNNEI. This CDR3 has 15 amino acids. V trimming: 6 bases; J trimming: 6 bases; junction bases outside the gene matches: 9. In nucleotides, the CDR3 is TGTGCCAGCAGCTCGACTAGCGGGAGATCGGGCGAGCAGTACTTC. Its translation is CASSSTSGRSGEQYF. Based on the CDR3 plus reference TRBV2 and TRBJ2-7, the full variable domain is EPEVTQTPSHQVTQMGQEVILRCVPISNHLYFYWYRQILGQKVEFLVSFYNNEISEKSEIFDDQFSVERPDGSNFTLKIRSTKLEDSAMYFCASSSTSGRSGEQYFGPGTRLTVT.

V and J are TRBV2 and TRBJ1-5; a possible D gene is TRBD1 (5 bases). The germline V gene has CDR1 SNHLY and CDR2 FYNNEI. The CDR3 length is 15 residues. Trimming shortened V by 2 bases and J by 5 bases, and 13 bases separated the two germline ends. The chain's CDR3 is CASSELGGSDQPQHF. CDR3 coding DNA: TGTGCCAGCAGTGAATTGGGGGGGTCGGATCAGCCCCAGCATTTT.

V and J are TRBV5-1 and TRBJ2-5, with 10 nucleotides matching TRBD1. This CDR3 region has 14 residues. J was trimmed by 3 bases and V by 4 bases; bases with no gene match: 3. Germline V gives CDR1 SGHRS, CDR2 YFSETQ. CDR3 sequence reads: CASSVGQGKETQYF. In DNA, the CDR3 is TGCGCCAGCAGCGTGGGACAGGGGAAAGAGACCCAGTACTTC.

The chain uses TRBV6-5 and TRBJ1-3; D is ambiguous. Trimming cost V 6 bases and J 10 bases, with 10 bases left between them. The CDR3 spans 11 residues. Germline loops: CDR1 MNHEY, CDR2 SVGAGI. CDR3 in DNA: TGTGCCAGCAGCCGCGCGGGGACCATATATTTT. Protein sequence: CASSRAGTIYF.

In its sample, this clone was seen a few times. CDR3 in amino acids: CASSLAGLGGTGELFF. CDR3 bases: TGTGCCAGCAGCTTAGCGGGACTAGGGGGCACCGGGGAGCTGTTTTTT. This chain connects TRBV7-2 to TRBJ2-2; TRBD2 matches 8 bases. J was trimmed by 4 bases and V by 0 bases; bases with no gene match: 4. Germline V gives CDR1 SGHTA, CDR2 FQGNSA. This CDR3 contains 16 residues.

The chain links TRBV2 to TRBJ1-4; TRBD1 agrees at 7 bases. The J segment lost 8 bases and the V segment lost 6 bases, leaving 12 bases of the junction unmatched. The CDR3 is 15 residues long. Germline CDR1 SNHLY, CDR2 FYNNEI. As DNA, the CDR3 is TGTGCCAGCAGGAACCTACAGGGGAAAGGGGAAAAACTGTTTTTT. This sequence encodes CASRNLQGKGEKLFF.

The V and J genes are TRBV18 and TRBJ2-7, with TRBD1 matching 9 bases. Germline V gene data show CDR1 as KGHSH and CDR2 as LQKENI. J gave up 4 bases and V 0 bases, and 7 bases lay outside the gene matches. The CDR3 length is 16 residues. The CDR3 sequence is CASSPPRDRDSYEQYF. The CDR3 coding sequence is TGTGCCAGCTCACCACCAAGGGACAGGGATTCTTACGAGCAGTACTTC.

This chain joins TRBV18 and TRBJ1-2; D gene ambiguous. The CDR3 consists of 14 residues. Deletions cut 3 bases from V and 5 bases from J, with 13 bases between. Germline V gene lookup returns CDR1 KGHSH and CDR2 LQKENI. CDR3 region: CASSPVIEDYGYTF. CDR3 nucleotide sequence: TGTGCCAGCTCACCTGTTATAGAAGATTATGGCTACACCTTC.

The chain has TRBV27 and TRBJ2-1; the D is unclear. CDR1 and CDR2 (germline): MNHEY, SMNVEV (reference sequence). The CDR3 runs 12 residues. V was pared by 6 bases and J by 8 bases, with 11 bases between. For the CDR3, the DNA is TGTGCCAGCAGCTCAGGCAATCATGAGCAGTTCTTC. Its translation is CASSSGNHEQFF.

The CDR3 DNA follows: TGTGCCAGCAGCGTAGCTAGCGGCAGAAGCACAGATACGCAGTATTTT. Protein: CASSVASGRSTDTQYF. The J gene is TRBJ2-3, the V gene TRBV9; 7 bases match TRBD2. J gave up 0 bases and V 0 bases, and 4 bases lay outside the gene matches. The CDR3 is made up of 16 amino acids. Germline CDR1 SGDLS, CDR2 YYNGEE.

The chain joins TRBV19 to TRBJ1-1; 9 nucleotides match TRBD1. Germline V gene lookup returns CDR1 LNHDA and CDR2 SQIVND (reference sequence). J was trimmed by 4 bases and V by 5 bases; bases with no gene match: 5. The CDR3 runs 14 residues. The CDR3 sequence is CASSPTTGGTEAFF. CDR3 bases: TGTGCCAGTAGTCCGACGACAGGGGGCACTGAAGCTTTCTTT.

The V and J genes are TRBV7-2 and TRBJ1-1; unclear D gene. Germline CDR1 and CDR2: SGHTA and FQGNSA. This CDR3 contains 13 residues. The V and J ends lost 5 bases and 0 bases respectively, with 7 bases between them. CDR3 sequence (DNA): TGTGCCAGCAGCCCTATGGTGAACACTGAAGCTTTCTTT. Amino acid sequence: CASSPMVNTEAFF.

The chain carries TRBV14 and TRBJ2-3, with 7 bases identical to TRBD2. The trim removed 1 base at V and 1 base at J, leaving 5 bases unmatched. CDR1 and CDR2 from the germline V gene are SGHDN and FVKESK. There are 16 residues in the CDR3. The CDR3 coding sequence is TGTGCCAGCAGCCAAGGCCTAGCGGTGCGCACAGATACGCAGTATTTT. Protein product: CASSQGLAVRTDTQYF.

The chain is built from TRBV6-5 and TRBJ2-7; the D is unclear. The CDR3 sequence is 13 residues long. With 5 bases removed from V and 3 bases from J, the gap between germline ends came to 11 bases. Germline V gene sequence: CDR1 MNHEY, CDR2 SVGAGI. The CDR3 reads CASSPPFGYEQYF. CDR3 DNA: TGTGCCAGCAGTCCCCCGTTCGGCTACGAGCAGTACTTC.

The rearrangement uses TRBV4-2 and TRBJ2-1; tentatively, D is TRBD2 (5 bases). The V end was cut by 3 bases, the J end by 9 bases, with 15 bases between. The V gene's germline CDR1 is LGHNA and CDR2 YNFKEQ. The CDR3 runs 14 residues. The CDR3 protein is CASSHAGAAGEQFF. The CDR3 region has the DNA TGTGCCAGCAGCCATGCAGGAGCGGCGGGTGAGCAGTTCTTC.

The chain has TRBV29-1 and TRBJ2-6, with D uncertain. The germline V and J ends were trimmed by 4 bases and 2 bases, with 3 bases remaining between them. This CDR3 contains 12 residues. The germline V gene encodes CDR1 SQVTM and CDR2 ANQGSEA. The DNA for the CDR3 is TGCAGCGTTGTAGCTGGGGCCAACGTCCTGACTTTC. Its translation is CSVVAGANVLTF.

The chain combines TRBV11-2 with TRBJ1-1; a possible D gene is TRBD1 (5 bases). The V gene's germline CDR1 is SGHAT and CDR2 FQNNGV. This CDR3 comprises 13 residues. Trimming shortened V by 1 base and J by 4 bases, and 7 bases separated the two germline ends. The CDR3 DNA reads as TGTGCCAGCAGCTTAGTGGGGGGCACTGAAGCTTTCTTT. Translating it yields CASSLVGGTEAFF.

This chain uses TRBV11-3 with TRBJ2-1; 9 positions agree with TRBD2. V dropped 5 bases and J dropped 7; count of bases not matched to a gene: 9. The CDR3 is made up of 15 amino acids. Germline values: CDR1 SGHNT, CDR2 YENEEA. The CDR3 bases are TGTGCCAGCAGCGGGCCTAGCGGGATGGTTAATGAGCAGTTCTTC. Amino acid sequence: CASSGPSGMVNEQFF. Variable domain in full (rest from reference TRBV11-3 and TRBJ2-1): EAGVVQSPRYKIIEKKQPVAFWCNPISGHNTLYWYLQNLGQGPELLIRYENEEAVDDSQLPKDRFSAERLKGVDSTLKIQPAELGDSAVYLCASSGPSGMVNEQFFGPGTRLTVL.

The chain links TRBV3-1 (or the pseudogene TRBV3-2) to TRBJ2-1, with 10 bases lining up with TRBD2. The CDR3 has 15 amino acids. Germline values: CDR1 LGHDT, CDR2 YNNKEL (reference sequence). Trimming at V came to 5 bases and at J to 7 bases, leaving 8 bases not matched to a gene. CDR3 nucleotides: TGTGCCAGCAGCAGCTCCAGCGGGGGGGCAAATGAGCAGTTCTTC. Its translation is CASSSSSGGANEQFF.

The rearrangement joins TRBV3-1 (or the pseudogene TRBV3-2) to TRBJ2-2; 10 bases match TRBD2. This CDR3 is built from 17 residues. Unmatched junction bases numbered 10, after V lost 6 bases and J lost 3 bases. The germline CDR1 and CDR2 sequences are LGHDT and YNNKEL (reference sequence). The CDR3 sequence: CASRLLAGDADTGELFF. CDR3 DNA: TGTGCCAGCAGACTCCTAGCGGGAGATGCGGACACCGGGGAGCTGTTTTTT.

The gene calls are TRBV7-9 and TRBJ2-3, with D unresolved. Germline V gene sequence: CDR1 SEHNR, CDR2 FQNEAQ (reference sequence). V was cut by 3 bases and J by 6 bases, with 10 bases left in between. The CDR3 totals 13 residues. CDR3 in DNA: TGTGCCAGCAGCTTTCATTCCGGGGATACGCAGTATTTT. Encoded protein: CASSFHSGDTQYF.

The chain is built from TRBV6-5 and TRBJ2-2, with D possibly being TRBD2 (6 bases). Germline CDR1 and CDR2: MNHEY and SVGAGI. V lost 2 bases to trimming and J lost 3 bases, with 10 bases between them. CDR3 length: 15 residues. CDR3 in amino acids: CASSYEGGDTGELFF. As DNA, the CDR3 is TGTGCCAGCAGTTACGAGGGCGGGGACACCGGGGAGCTGTTTTTT.